This TCR beta chain was retrieved from a study of OX40 agonist ivuxolimab in advanced cancers. About the study: Age averaged 60 years (range 23 to 79), and less than 85% were male. Previous treatment with anti-PD-1, anti-PD-L1 or anti-CTLA-4 therapy was allowed; 40% had received some.

The CDR3 sequence is 15 residues long. Trimming at V came to 6 bases and at J to 7 bases, leaving 9 bases not matched to a gene. CDR1 MNHEY and CDR2 SVGAGI come from the germline V gene. This clone was seen a handful of times. Its specificity is unknown. Sequenced by immunoSEQ multiplex PCR; TCRdb stores in-frame clones only, minus some. Altogether approximately 48,000 clones are present, approximately 80% being singletons, with the ten largest covering around 2%. General study results and limits: Part of the nonresponder group also had normalized T-cell clonal expansion that was low. In general, CD8+ T cells held more expanded clones than CD4+ did, on average.

The origin of this receptor is an adult with an advanced solid tumor such as melanoma, head and neck, liver or kidney cancer. The rearrangement joins TRBV6-5 to TRBJ2-1; 10 nucleotides agree with TRBD2. Sequenced material: CD4+ or CD8+ T cells sorted from blood, taken in a trial of the OX40 agonist ivuxolimab. DNA of the CDR3: TGTGCCAGCAGGCCTAGCGGGGGCCTGGGGAATGAGCAGTTCTTC. This translates into CASRPSGGLGNEQFF.